These 2 T cell receptor beta chains were sequenced from one sample in a study of radiation and T cells in renal cell carcinoma. Time point denoted: baseline pretreatment blood. The treatment here: 15 Gy SBRT to primary tumor, nephrectomy 4 weeks later. The method was immunoSEQ multiplex PCR; TCRdb's version includes in-frame clones alone and lacks a portion of them. The sample has roughly 130,000 clones, roughly 88% seen once. The sample here was blood, taken from a patient whose treatment included radiotherapy and nephrectomy. The receptors come from a woman between 45 and 65 years old with renal cell carcinoma.

The chain employs TRBV19 and TRBJ2-2, with no clear D. Germline V gene sequence: CDR1 LNHDA, CDR2 SQIVND (reference sequence). This CDR3 has 13 residues. V shed 8 bases and J shed 4 bases, with 11 bases lying between them. Here the CDR3 reads CASFLPSTGELFF. Written as DNA, the CDR3 is TGTGCCAGTTTTCTTCCTAGCACCGGGGAGCTGTTTTTT.

The CDR3 loop is CASSQSTSTDTQYF. CDR3 nucleotides: TGTGCCAGTAGCCAATCTACTAGCACAGATACGCAGTATTTT. This sequence joins TRBV19 and TRBJ2-3, with unresolved D. Germline CDR1 LNHDA, CDR2 SQIVND (reference sequence). CDR3 size: 14 residues. V shed 6 bases and J shed 0 bases, with 10 bases lying between them.